A selection of T cell receptor beta chains follows, all from one sample in a study of response to subunit inactivated influenza vaccine. Each CDR3 protein gets one entry after TCRdb re-called the RT-PCR reads with MiXCR. Of more than 450,000 distinct CDR3 sequences listed, approximately 10% are singletons. This sample was shared with a second study, whose subject was T cells expressing NK-cell markers.

The sequencing here drew on PBMCs from blood, taken on the day of vaccination. The receptors were sampled from a man aged 50 or older who received an inactivated influenza vaccine. Each CDR3 is given with its conserved first and last residue. D genes are given only for firm matches. Expanded clones are given a class, and other clones once, few, many or no size at all.

v_gene: TRBV7-9
len: 16
j_gene: TRBJ2-2
abundance: .
d_gene: .
CDR3aa: CASSSSRTDNTGELFF
CDR3nt: TGTGCCAGCAGCTCCTCAAGGACAGATAACACCGGGGAGCTGTTTTTT

v_gene: TRBV11-1
len: 18
j_gene: TRBJ1-2
abundance: few
d_gene: TRBD1
CDR3aa: CASSSRKLQGARGYGYTF
CDR3nt: TGTGCCAGCAGCTCCCGAAAACTACAGGGGGCGCGGGGCTATGGCTACACCTTC

v_gene: TRBV9
len: 14
j_gene: TRBJ2-1
abundance: .
d_gene: TRBD2
CDR3aa: CASITQRGNNEQFF
CDR3nt: TGTGCCAGCATCACACAGCGGGGAAACAATGAGCAGTTCTTC

v_gene: TRBV6-1
len: 15
j_gene: TRBJ2-1
abundance: .
d_gene: .
CDR3aa: CASRGPGKEKGEQFF
CDR3nt: TGTGCCAGCAGAGGACCCGGAAAAGAAAAGGGTGAGCAGTTCTTC

v_gene: TRBV7-2
len: 15
j_gene: TRBJ2-7
abundance: many
d_gene: .
CDR3aa: CASSTDLTAPYEQYF
CDR3nt: TGTGCCAGCAGCACGGACCTCACAGCCCCCTACGAGCAGTACTTC

v_gene: TRBV18
len: 17
j_gene: TRBJ1-2
abundance: few
d_gene: TRBD1
CDR3aa: CASSPRAQTGGAAGYTF
CDR3nt: TGTGCCAGCTCACCACGCGCGCAAACAGGGGGCGCGGCTGGCTACACCTTC

v_gene: TRBV6-2/TRBV6-3
len: 14
j_gene: TRBJ1-1
abundance: few
d_gene: .
CDR3aa: CASSYMGGVTEAFF
CDR3nt: TGTGCCAGCAGTTATATGGGGGGAGTCACTGAAGCTTTCTTT

v_gene: TRBV28
len: 14
j_gene: TRBJ2-7
abundance: few
d_gene: TRBD1
CDR3aa: CASSPTGGIYEQYF
CDR3nt: TGTGCCAGCAGTCCAACAGGGGGCATTTACGAGCAGTACTTC

v_gene: TRBV6-1
len: 14
j_gene: TRBJ2-3
abundance: many
d_gene: .
CDR3aa: CASSGGPREDTQYF
CDR3nt: TGTGCCAGCAGTGGAGGACCACGCGAGGATACGCAGTATTTT

v_gene: TRBV5-1
len: 14
j_gene: TRBJ1-2
abundance: .
d_gene: .
CDR3aa: CASSLVKGDYGYTF
CDR3nt: TGCGCCAGCAGCTTGGTGAAGGGCGACTATGGCTACACCTTC

v_gene: TRBV12-3/TRBV12-4
len: 16
j_gene: TRBJ2-3
abundance: few
d_gene: TRBD2
CDR3aa: CASSSLLAGDTDTQYF
CDR3nt: TGTGCCAGCAGTTCTTTACTAGCGGGAGACACAGATACGCAGTATTTT

v_gene: TRBV12-3/TRBV12-4
len: 13
j_gene: TRBJ1-1
abundance: few
d_gene: .
CDR3aa: CASLTGFGTEAFF
CDR3nt: TGTGCCAGCCTTACAGGGTTTGGCACTGAAGCTTTCTTT

v_gene: TRBV20-1
len: 14
j_gene: TRBJ2-1
abundance: few
d_gene: TRBD1
CDR3aa: CSARYRGVYNEQFF
CDR3nt: TGCAGTGCTAGGTACAGGGGGGTTTACAATGAGCAGTTCTTC

v_gene: TRBV7-3
len: 16
j_gene: TRBJ2-1
abundance: .
d_gene: .
CDR3aa: CASSKGTSPSYNEQFF
CDR3nt: TGTGCCAGCAGCAAGGGGACTTCCCCCTCCTACAATGAGCAGTTCTTC

v_gene: TRBV7-8
len: 13
j_gene: TRBJ2-1
abundance: .
d_gene: .
CDR3aa: CASSSASVGEQFF
CDR3nt: TGTGCCAGCAGCTCGGCCTCTGTGGGTGAGCAGTTCTTC

v_gene: TRBV20-1
len: 12
j_gene: TRBJ1-1
abundance: many
d_gene: .
CDR3aa: CSARQSDTEAFF
CDR3nt: TGCAGTGCTAGACAAAGTGACACTGAAGCTTTCTTT

v_gene: TRBV7-2
len: 22
j_gene: TRBJ2-7
abundance: few
d_gene: TRBD2
CDR3aa: CASSYNIAWGVAGPAVQAEQYF
CDR3nt: TGTGCCAGCAGCTACAATATCGCCTGGGGTGTAGCGGGGCCTGCAGTCCAGGCCGAGCAGTACTTC

v_gene: TRBV27
len: 14
j_gene: TRBJ2-7
abundance: .
d_gene: .
CDR3aa: CASSPAVRFYEQYF
CDR3nt: TGTGCCAGCAGTCCCGCGGTGAGATTCTACGAGCAGTACTTC

v_gene: TRBV7-9
len: 12
j_gene: TRBJ2-5
abundance: few
d_gene: .
CDR3aa: CASSWVMETQYF
CDR3nt: TGTGCCAGCAGCTGGGTGATGGAGACCCAGTACTTC

v_gene: TRBV20-1
len: 13
j_gene: TRBJ2-3
abundance: .
d_gene: .
CDR3aa: CSAPRQGTDTQYF
CDR3nt: TGCAGTGCTCCTCGACAGGGCACAGATACGCAGTATTTT

v_gene: TRBV2
len: 13
j_gene: TRBJ1-5
abundance: .
d_gene: .
CDR3aa: CASNLEEDQPQHF
CDR3nt: TGTGCCAGCAATCTCGAAGAGGATCAGCCCCAGCATTTT

v_gene: TRBV27
len: 15
j_gene: TRBJ2-1
abundance: .
d_gene: TRBD2
CDR3aa: CASSLSGRAGGEQFF
CDR3nt: TGTGCCAGCAGTCTTAGCGGGAGGGCCGGGGGTGAGCAGTTCTTC

v_gene: TRBV6-2/TRBV6-3
len: 17
j_gene: TRBJ2-3
abundance: .
d_gene: .
CDR3aa: CASSYSNRGLSTDTQYF
CDR3nt: TGTGCCAGCAGTTACTCGAATCGGGGGCTGAGCACAGATACGCAGTATTTT

v_gene: TRBV29-1
len: 12
j_gene: TRBJ1-1
abundance: few
d_gene: .
CDR3aa: CSVAGPNTEAFF
CDR3nt: TGCAGCGTTGCTGGGCCGAACACTGAAGCTTTCTTT

v_gene: TRBV10-2
len: 15
j_gene: TRBJ2-1
abundance: few
d_gene: TRBD1
CDR3aa: CASSPGTGRYNEQFF
CDR3nt: TGCGCCAGCAGCCCCGGGACAGGGAGGTACAATGAGCAGTTCTTC

v_gene: TRBV30
len: 15
j_gene: TRBJ2-1
abundance: .
d_gene: TRBD2
CDR3aa: CAWSVLASGYNEQFF
CDR3nt: TGTGCCTGGAGTGTACTCGCTAGCGGATACAATGAGCAGTTCTTC

v_gene: TRBV4-3
len: 13
j_gene: TRBJ2-1
abundance: few
d_gene: .
CDR3aa: CASSQDPTPKQFF
CDR3nt: TGCGCCAGCAGCCAAGATCCGACGCCCAAGCAGTTCTTC

v_gene: TRBV5-1
len: 13
j_gene: TRBJ2-1
abundance: .
d_gene: .
CDR3aa: CASSLKGGYEQFF
CDR3nt: TGCGCCAGCAGCTTGAAGGGGGGCTATGAGCAGTTCTTC